The rows below give T cell receptor beta chains drawn from one sample of a study of siplizumab effects on memory and regulatory T cells. Sequencing was performed with immunoSEQ multiplex PCR; in TCRdb, only in-frame clones are kept and a portion is missing. The sample lists 75,000 to 100,000 clones; around 94% were seen once. The sequencing input was non-Treg CD4+ T cells sorted from blood. The receptors originated from a human donor in good health. The CDR3 runs from the conserved cysteine through the conserved F or W. Fields, in order: clone size, D gene, J gene, V gene, CDR3 protein, CDR3 DNA. D genes are given only for firm matches. Only part of the rows carry a size: once, few, many, or a class if the clone is expanded.

. . TRBJ1-5 TRBV19 CASSGWNQPQHF TGTGCCAGTAGCGGGTGGAATCAGCCCCAGCATTTT
. TRBD2 TRBJ2-6 TRBV11-2 CASSVAGSRNSGANVLTF TGTGCCAGCAGCGTAGCGGGGTCACGGAACTCTGGGGCCAACGTCCTGACTTTC
. TRBD1 TRBJ2-5 TRBV28 CASSRDRGQETQYF TGTGCCAGCAGCAGGGACAGGGGGCAGGAGACCCAGTACTTC
once TRBD2 TRBJ2-7 TRBV7-2 CASSLLGAGGPGGSYEQYF TGTGCCAGCAGCCTCCTCGGGGCGGGAGGTCCCGGGGGCTCCTACGAGCAGTACTTC
. . TRBJ1-4 TRBV5-5 CASSLGSGHATNEKLFF TGTGCCAGCAGCTTGGGGTCAGGACATGCAACTAATGAAAAACTGTTTTTT
. TRBD2 TRBJ2-5 TRBV28 CASGKLAAFQETQYF TGTGCCAGCGGAAAACTAGCGGCCTTTCAAGAGACCCAGTACTTC
. . TRBJ2-5 TRBV10-3 CAISESNWDGETQYF TGTGCCATCAGTGAGTCGAATTGGGACGGAGAGACCCAGTACTTC
. . TRBJ1-4 TRBV5-1 CASSTRTATNEKLFF TGCGCCAGCAGCACACGGACGGCAACTAATGAAAAACTGTTTTTT
. . TRBJ2-1 TRBV7-8 CASSSWDGTYNEQFF TGTGCCAGCAGCTCCTGGGACGGCACCTACAATGAGCAGTTCTTC
. TRBD1 TRBJ2-2 TRBV7-8 CASSLTQGSGELFF TGTGCCAGCAGCTTAACACAGGGGTCCGGGGAGCTGTTTTTT
. TRBD1 TRBJ1-2 TRBV27 CASSRRGTDPSNYGYTF TGTGCCAGCAGCCGGAGAGGGACAGACCCTTCTAACTATGGCTACACCTTC
. TRBD2 TRBJ2-5 TRBV5-1 CASSPKPGLAVQETQYF TGCGCCAGCAGCCCTAAACCGGGACTAGCGGTTCAAGAGACCCAGTACTTC
. . TRBJ1-2 TRBV6-1 CAIWDNYGYTF TGTGCCATTTGGGACAACTATGGCTACACCTTC
once . TRBJ1-2 TRBV20-1 CSASYGYTF TGCAGTGCCAGTTATGGCTACACCTTC
. . TRBJ2-1 TRBV10-2 CASRISGDDEQFF TGCGCTAGCAGGATTTCGGGCGACGATGAGCAGTTCTTC
. TRBD2 TRBJ2-1 TRBV5-1 CASTPGGLAGKEQFF TGCGCCAGCACCCCAGGAGGGCTAGCGGGCAAGGAGCAGTTCTTC
. . TRBJ2-5 TRBV13 CASSLEGIQYF TGTGCCAGCAGCTTAGAGGGGATCCAGTACTTC
. TRBD1 TRBJ2-7 TRBV5-1 CASSLGYRGNEQYF TGCGCCAGCAGCTTGGGATACAGGGGAAACGAGCAGTACTTC
. . TRBJ2-1 TRBV5-6 CASSLVPTSLMNEQFF TGTGCCAGCAGCTTGGTTCCTACTAGTTTAATGAATGAGCAGTTCTTC
. TRBD2 TRBJ2-7 TRBV5-4 CASSLDSGRVYEQYF TGTGCCAGCAGCTTAGATAGCGGGAGGGTCTACGAGCAGTACTTC
. . TRBJ2-6 TRBV30 CAWRKGGRVSGANVLTF TGTGCCTGGAGGAAGGGGGGCAGAGTTTCTGGGGCCAACGTCCTGACTTTC
. . TRBJ1-1 TRBV11-1 CASSPPGRGDTEAFF TGTGCCAGCAGCCCACCAGGGCGAGGGGACACTGAAGCTTTCTTT
. TRBD1 TRBJ2-2 TRBV5-1 CASRPTGTANTGELFF TGCGCCAGCAGACCCACCGGGACAGCGAACACCGGGGAGCTGTTTTTT
once . TRBJ2-1 TRBV11-2 CASSLGGKRIDEQFF TGTGCCAGCAGCTTGGGCGGGAAAAGGATCGATGAGCAGTTCTTC
once . TRBJ1-2 TRBV30 CAWSVRRQVEGYTF TGTGCCTGGAGTGTACGCAGGCAGGTTGAGGGCTACACCTTC
few TRBD2 TRBJ2-7 TRBV6-5 CASSPFSGGTYEQYF TGTGCCAGCAGTCCATTTAGCGGGGGGACATACGAGCAGTACTTC
. . TRBJ1-3 TRBV6-1 CASSVIMEGWAGNTIYF TGTGCCAGCAGTGTTATCATGGAGGGTTGGGCTGGAAACACCATATATTTT